Shown below are 5 T cell receptor beta chains from a single sample sequenced in a study of cytomegalovirus exposure and HLA in healthy donors. Clones were sequenced by immunoSEQ multiplex PCR, and TCRdb holds only the in-frame ones, with some missing. The sample records 110,000 or so clones, around 95% being singletons. The sequenced sample was PBMCs. These receptors originate from a young woman in good health and CMV-seronegative.

The V gene is TRBV29-1, the J gene TRBJ1-1, with a weak D call TRBD1 (6 bases). V was pared by 4 bases and J by 2 bases, with 17 bases between. Looked up from germline, CDR1 is SQVTM and CDR2 is ANQGSEA. CDR3 size: 15 residues. CDR3 in amino acids: CSVVRNPGVNTEAFF. The CDR3 DNA sequence: TGCAGCGTTGTTCGGAACCCAGGGGTTAACACTGAAGCTTTCTTT.

The chain's CDR3 is CATSPRGGRETQYF. In DNA form, the CDR3 reads TGTGCCACGTCTCCGCGGGGGGGCCGTGAGACCCAGTACTTC. The chain recombines TRBV11-1 with TRBJ2-5; TRBD2 matches at 9 bases. Trimming took 10 bases from V and 5 from J; bases not matched to a gene: 11. The germline gives CDR1 SGHAT, CDR2 FQDESV (reference sequence). This CDR3 is 14 amino acids long.

This sequence joins TRBV27 and TRBJ2-7, with 7 positions matching TRBD2. V lost 5 bases to trimming and J lost 6 bases; unmatched junction nucleotides: 13. The CDR3 has 15 amino acids. Germline V gene sequence: CDR1 MNHEY, CDR2 SMNVEV (reference sequence). The CDR3 protein is CASSVLGGSPGEQYF. DNA of the CDR3: TGTGCCAGCAGTGTCCTCGGGGGGTCCCCAGGCGAGCAGTACTTC.

The chain joins TRBV11-2 to TRBJ2-7; 7 bases are a match to TRBD1. The CDR3 has 15 residues. Germline loops: CDR1 SGHAT, CDR2 FQNNGV. Losses at the gene ends were 1 base for V and 2 bases for J; bases not matched to a gene: 5. In DNA form, the CDR3 reads TGTGCCAGCAGCTTAGCCGGACAGGTTACCTACGAGCAGTACTTC. Translating gives CASSLAGQVTYEQYF.

The V and J genes are TRBV4-1 and TRBJ1-1; TRBD1 is a possible D gene (5 bases). The CDR3 runs 15 residues. The ends were cut back, 1 base at V and 4 bases at J, with 13 bases in the middle. Germline-derived CDR1 and CDR2 are MGHRA and YSYEKL. This chain's CDR3 is CASSQAAGGGTEAFF. The CDR3 DNA follows: TGCGCCAGCAGCCAAGCGGCCGGGGGAGGCACTGAAGCTTTCTTT.